This entry is about one T cell receptor (beta chain). What antigen it recognizes has not been identified. Base qualities were left out, and no much larger clone turns up one base away. This specimen belongs to a study of PD-1 blockade in classical Hodgkin lymphoma (dated by TCRdb to the early 2020s). Some background on the complete study: Nivolumab dosing was 3 mg/kg intravenously every 2 weeks, continuing until either disease progression or unacceptable toxicity. The study used CyTOF and TCR beta sequencing to define a peripheral blood immune signature of response to PD-1 blockade in classical Hodgkin lymphoma.

Broader findings and caveats from the paper: Only a single clinical trial cohort was studied, and what caused the repertoire differences, possibly disease activity or prior therapy, remained undefined. Baseline TCR diversity was reported to be lower in newly diagnosed patients than in healthy donors and to be lower still in relapsed/refractory patients. Baseline diversity similar to that of newly diagnosed patients was observed in trial patients achieving complete response, whereas significantly lower diversity was observed in partial responders and progressors. CD4+ but not CD8+ TCR diversity rose significantly by C4D1 (p=0.0027 vs p=0.16), most apparent in complete responders (p=0.02). Patients starting nivolumab less than 1 year after ASCT had lower diversity and were excluded from later analyses to avoid confounding by immune reconstitution.

The sample's time point label is to be understood as: cycle 1 day 1 (C1D1), immediately before nivolumab initiation. Every trial patient had relapsed after autologous stem cell transplantation, and cohorts A, B and C differed in prior brentuximab vedotin exposure. A Miltenyi CD8+ T cell isolation kit was used for magnetic negative selection to purify CD8+ T cells from thawed PBMCs. The trial cohort included 45 to 65 patients with relapsed/refractory classical Hodgkin lymphoma, and each patient had a best overall response of complete response, partial response or progressive disease. In the multi-cohort phase II CheckMate 205 trial, trial patients received single-agent nivolumab. An independent review committee assessed best overall response using the 2007 International Working Group response criteria. Trial PBMCs were collected just before the start of nivolumab (C1D1) and during therapy at cycle 2 day 1 and cycle 4 day 1. Peripheral blood was collected in 8 mL Vacutainer Cell Preparation Tubes, from which PBMCs were isolated by centrifugation and then cryopreserved. Purified CD4+ and CD8+ fractions were prepared only for cases in which an additional PBMC sample was available. Magnetically labelled cells were removed on LS columns in a quadroMACS separator, and the flow-through was retained as the purified fraction.

The Qiagen DNeasy kit was used to extract genomic DNA from unsorted PBMCs and from the negatively selected CD4+ and CD8+ fractions. Amplification of TCR beta CDR3 regions was done by immunoSEQ multiplex PCR with primers that anneal to V and J segments. Amplification bias was minimized using a synthetic immune receptor repertoire, and residual bias was removed computationally after sequencing. On the study's bioinformatics: Custom Python scripts were used to quantify repertoire diversity as the Shannon entropy index. Unsorted, CD4+ and CD8+ repertoires were analyzed separately, except for combined analyses in which CD4+ and CD8+ sequences were merged in silico. Clonal expansion was defined as at least a 2-fold frequency increase after treatment relative to C1D1, with a pseudocount of 0.5 for undetected baseline clones. Clones with 0 or 1 copy at C1D1 were classified as singleton clones, and clones with 2 or more copies were classified as non-singleton clones. By matching protein sequences in sorted samples from the same patient, clones expanded in unsorted samples were annotated as CD4+, CD8+ or unknown. Wilcoxon tests on paired samples were used to test diversity changes from C1D1 to C4D1. The immuneACCESS repertoire file appears here via TCRdb, limited to in-frame rearrangements. These files lack a portion of the clones; in checked studies, under half of the deficit traces to unresolved V genes, and the cause of the others is not known. V and J calls and clone size are given by that table; D and trimming were obtained from the DNA. The sample table contains some 10,000 clones; only one count was recorded for less than 90% of them. The top ten hold approximately 38% of the sample.

The CDR3 starts with the cysteine, ends with the phenylalanine, and has 13 residues. Only the CDR3 DNA stays, 39 bases, in frame from base 1. Trimming removed 6 bases from V and 4 bases from J; the gene matches leave 6 bases unexplained. Via the germline V gene (reference sequence), CDR1 is LNHDA and CDR2 SQIVND. The sequences come from CD8+ T cells from blood, collected at baseline. This receptor was identified in a human donor with classical Hodgkin lymphoma. This sequence uses TRBV19 and TRBJ2-7; TRBD1 lines up with 7 middle nucleotides. The CDR3 region reads CASSPGTVYEQYF. The DNA sequence reads TGTGCCAGTAGCCCCGGGACAGTATACGAGCAGTACTTC.